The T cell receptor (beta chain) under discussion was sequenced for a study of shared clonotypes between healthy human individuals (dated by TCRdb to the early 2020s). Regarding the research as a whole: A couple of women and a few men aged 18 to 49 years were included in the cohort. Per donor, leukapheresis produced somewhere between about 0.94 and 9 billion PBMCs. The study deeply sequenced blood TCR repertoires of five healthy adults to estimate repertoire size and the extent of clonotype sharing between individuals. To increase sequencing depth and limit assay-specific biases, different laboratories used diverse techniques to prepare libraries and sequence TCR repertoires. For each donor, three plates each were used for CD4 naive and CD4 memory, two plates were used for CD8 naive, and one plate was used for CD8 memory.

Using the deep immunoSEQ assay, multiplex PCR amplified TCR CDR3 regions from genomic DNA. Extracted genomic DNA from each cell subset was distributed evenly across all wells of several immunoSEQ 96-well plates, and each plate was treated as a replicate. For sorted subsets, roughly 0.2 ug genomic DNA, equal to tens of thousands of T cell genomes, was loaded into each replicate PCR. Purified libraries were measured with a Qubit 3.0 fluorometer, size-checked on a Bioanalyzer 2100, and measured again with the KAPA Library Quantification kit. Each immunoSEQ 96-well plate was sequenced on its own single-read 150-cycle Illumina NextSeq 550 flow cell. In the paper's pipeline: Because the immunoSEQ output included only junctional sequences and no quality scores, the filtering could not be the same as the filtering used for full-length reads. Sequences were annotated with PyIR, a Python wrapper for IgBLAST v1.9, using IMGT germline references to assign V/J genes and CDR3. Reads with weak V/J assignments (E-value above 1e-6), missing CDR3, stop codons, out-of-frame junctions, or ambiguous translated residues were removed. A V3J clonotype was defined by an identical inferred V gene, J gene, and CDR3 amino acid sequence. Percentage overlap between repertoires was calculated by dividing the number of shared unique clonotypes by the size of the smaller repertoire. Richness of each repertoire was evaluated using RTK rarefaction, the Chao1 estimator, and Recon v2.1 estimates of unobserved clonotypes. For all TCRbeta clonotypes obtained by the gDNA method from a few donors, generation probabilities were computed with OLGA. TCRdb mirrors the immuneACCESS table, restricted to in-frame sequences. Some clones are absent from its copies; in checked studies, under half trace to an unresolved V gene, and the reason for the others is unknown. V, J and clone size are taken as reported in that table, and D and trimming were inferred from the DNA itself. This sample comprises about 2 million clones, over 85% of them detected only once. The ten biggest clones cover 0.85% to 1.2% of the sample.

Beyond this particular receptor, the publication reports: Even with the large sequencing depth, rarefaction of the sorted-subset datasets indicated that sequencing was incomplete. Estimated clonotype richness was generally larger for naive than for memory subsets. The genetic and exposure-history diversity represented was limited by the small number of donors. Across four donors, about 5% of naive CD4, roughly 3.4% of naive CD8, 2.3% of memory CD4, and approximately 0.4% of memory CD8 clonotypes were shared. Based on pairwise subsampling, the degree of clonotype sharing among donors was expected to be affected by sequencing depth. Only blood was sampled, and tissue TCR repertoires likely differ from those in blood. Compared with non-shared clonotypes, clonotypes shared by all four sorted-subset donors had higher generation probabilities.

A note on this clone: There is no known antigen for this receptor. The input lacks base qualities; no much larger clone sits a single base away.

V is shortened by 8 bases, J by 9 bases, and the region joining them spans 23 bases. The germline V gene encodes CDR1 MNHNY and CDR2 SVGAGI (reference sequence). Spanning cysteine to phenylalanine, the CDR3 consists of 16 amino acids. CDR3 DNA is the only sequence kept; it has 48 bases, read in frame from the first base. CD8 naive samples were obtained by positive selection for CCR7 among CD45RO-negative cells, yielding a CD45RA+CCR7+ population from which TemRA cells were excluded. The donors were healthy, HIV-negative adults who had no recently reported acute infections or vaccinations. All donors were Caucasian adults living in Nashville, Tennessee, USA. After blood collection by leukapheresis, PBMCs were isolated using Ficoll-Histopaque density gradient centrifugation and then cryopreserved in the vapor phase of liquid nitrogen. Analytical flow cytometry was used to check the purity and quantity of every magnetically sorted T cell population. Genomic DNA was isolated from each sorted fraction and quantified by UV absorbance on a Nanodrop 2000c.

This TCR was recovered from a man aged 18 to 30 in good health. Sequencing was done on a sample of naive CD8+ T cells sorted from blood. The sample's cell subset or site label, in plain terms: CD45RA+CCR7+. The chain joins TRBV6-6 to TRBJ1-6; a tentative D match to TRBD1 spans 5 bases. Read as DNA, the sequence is TGTGCCAGCCGAAAGGCCGGGGGGGGAAGAGGTTCACCCCTCCACTTT. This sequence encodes CASRKAGGGRGSPLHF.